These 17 T cell receptor beta chains came from one sample sequenced in a study of response to subunit inactivated influenza vaccine. From the RT-PCR reads, TCRdb called clonotypes with MiXCR, one entry per CDR3 protein. The sample has hundreds of thousands of distinct CDR3 sequences; 11% to 15% are singletons. The specimen was PBMCs from blood, collected 14 to 15 days before vaccination. The receptors come from a man in his fifties or sixties who received an inactivated influenza vaccine.

The V gene is TRBV10-3, the J gene TRBJ2-6, with TRBD1 as a possible D gene (5 bases). V was cut by 0 bases and J by 3 bases, with 6 bases left in between. The CDR3 totals 15 residues. Germline V lookup: CDR1 ENHRY, CDR2 SYGVKD. The CDR3 region is CAISESGDGANVLTF. The CDR3, as DNA: TGTGCCATCAGTGAGTCAGGGGATGGGGCCAACGTCCTGACTTTC.

The CDR3 loop is CASSRGLAGMNTQYF. In DNA form, the CDR3 reads TGTGCCAGCAGCCGCGGACTAGCGGGGATGAATACGCAGTATTTT. V is TRBV6-2 or TRBV6-3 and J is TRBJ2-3; 12 bases fit TRBD2. The CDR3 consists of 15 residues. V lost 6 bases, J lost 7 bases, and 8 bases stayed unmatched. Germline lookup yields CDR1 MNHEY and CDR2 SVGEGT.

This chain uses TRBV20-1 with TRBJ2-3, with D perhaps TRBD2 (5 bases). The CDR3 consists of 15 residues. Germline-derived CDR1 and CDR2 are DFQATT and SNEGSKA (reference sequence). Trimming stripped 3 bases from V and 2 bases from J, with 15 bases between. CDR3 bases: TGCAGTGCTAGTATCCCTGGGGAGTTCACAGATACGCAGTATTTT. It encodes CSASIPGEFTDTQYF.

The V gene is TRBV4-2, the J gene TRBJ1-5; no firm D call. Germline-derived CDR1 and CDR2 are LGHNA and YNFKEQ. With 0 bases removed from V and 0 bases from J, the gap between germline ends came to 9 bases. This CDR3 spans 16 amino acids. DNA of the CDR3: TGTGCCAGCAGCCAAGACAAGACGTATAGCAATCAGCCCCAGCATTTT. It codes for CASSQDKTYSNQPQHF.

The gene calls are TRBV4-3 and TRBJ2-5; D possibly corresponds to TRBD1 (5 bases). The CDR3 covers 15 residues. Germline loops: CDR1 LGHNA, CDR2 YSLEER. Trimming took off 0 bases at V and 1 base at J, with 9 bases between the two ends. CDR3 region: CASSQETVPQETQYF. CDR3 bases: TGCGCCAGCAGCCAAGAGACAGTACCCCAAGAGACCCAGTACTTC.

This clonotype was seen a handful of times. This rearrangement joins TRBV12-3 or TRBV12-4 to TRBJ2-3; 9 bases are shared with TRBD1. The CDR3 contains 15 residues. V lost 6 bases and J lost 3; bases outside the gene matches: 7. CDR3 region: CASRPRDRDTDTQYF. The CDR3 DNA sequence: TGTGCCAGCAGACCCCGGGACAGGGATACAGATACGCAGTATTTT.

This sequence joins TRBV20-1 and TRBJ1-1; TRBD1 might be the D (5 bases). The CDR3 length is 13 residues. Germline values: CDR1 DFQATT, CDR2 SNEGSKA (reference sequence). V lost 6 bases and J lost 1, with 12 bases in between. CDR3 nucleotide sequence: TGCAGTGCACCCGAGACAGCGAACACTGAAGCTTTCTTT. Protein product: CSAPETANTEAFF.

This clonotype was detected only a few times. J is TRBJ2-1 and V is TRBV20-1; TRBD2 is a possible D gene (5 bases). Per the germline V gene, CDR1 is DFQATT and CDR2 is SNEGSKA (reference sequence). The CDR3 is 15 amino acids. The V gene lost 4 bases and the J gene lost 4 bases, with 17 bases spanning the gap. CDR3 sequence: CSAKAWRTPYNEQFF. CDR3 coding DNA: TGCAGTGCTAAGGCTTGGAGGACCCCGTACAATGAGCAGTTCTTC.

This clonotype has ten or more counts. The gene calls are TRBV11-1 and TRBJ2-1; 11 nucleotides agree with TRBD2. The CDR3 is 19 amino acids. Germline CDR1 is SGHAT and CDR2 is FQDESV (reference sequence). V lost 7 bases, J lost 4 bases, and 18 bases stayed unmatched. The CDR3 spells CASILWLFSGGDLYNEQFF. In DNA form, the CDR3 reads TGTGCCAGCATCCTGTGGCTCTTTAGCGGGGGGGACCTATACAATGAGCAGTTCTTC.

The rearrangement joins TRBV6-2 or TRBV6-3 to TRBJ1-1; D not resolved. V was clipped by 0 bases and J by 7 bases, with 12 bases between them. Germline CDR1 is MNHEY and CDR2 is SVGEGT. This CDR3 is 14 amino acids long. The CDR3 DNA is TGTGCCAGCAGTTACTCGAAAAGGCTCATTGAAGCTTTCTTT. This translates into CASSYSKRLIEAFF.

V and J are TRBV20-1 and TRBJ2-1; D is uncertain. CDR3 size: 13 residues. Germline CDR1 DFQATT, CDR2 SNEGSKA (reference sequence). V was shortened by 3 bases and J by 5 bases, with 11 bases between the two germline ends. In DNA form, the CDR3 reads TGCAGTGCTAGGACGACTTTAAACAATGAGCAGTTCTTC. Translated: CSARTTLNNEQFF.

CDR3 in amino acids: CATTPGRRNTEAFF. The CDR3 coding sequence is TGTGCCACCACGCCGGGACGGCGAAACACTGAAGCTTTCTTT. V and J are TRBV7-9 and TRBJ1-1, with a tentative D call TRBD1 (5 bases). From germline, CDR1 is SEHNR and CDR2 FQNEAQ (reference sequence). This CDR3 has 14 amino acids. V gave up 10 bases and J gave up 2 bases, with 17 bases separating them.

This clonotype showed up just a few times. The chain carries TRBV6-2 or TRBV6-3 and TRBJ1-4; 10 nucleotides match TRBD1. With V trimmed by 5 bases and J by 7 bases, 10 bases remained unmatched. This CDR3 is 16 amino acids long. Germline values: CDR1 MNHEY, CDR2 SVGEGT. CDR3 loop: CASSPSGGQGPEKLFF. In DNA, the CDR3 is TGTGCCAGCAGTCCCTCGGGGGGACAGGGGCCTGAAAAACTGTTTTTT.

V usage is TRBV7-8 and J usage is TRBJ1-5, with a weak D call TRBD1 (6 bases). CDR3 length: 16 residues. The germline V and J ends were trimmed by 4 bases and 0 bases, with 13 bases remaining between them. CDR1 and CDR2 (germline): SGHVS, FQNEAQ. CDR3 coding DNA: TGTGCCAGCAGCTCCGTAGGGGGAAATAGCAATCAGCCCCAGCATTTT. Its translation is CASSSVGGNSNQPQHF.

This clonotype was counted a few times. The rearrangement uses TRBV12-3 or TRBV12-4 and TRBJ1-3; 7 nucleotides line up with TRBD1. V gave up 7 bases and J gave up 7 bases; unmatched junction bases: 19. The CDR3 sequence is 17 residues long. The CDR3: CASIKEAGGLMGNTIYF. In DNA form, the CDR3 reads TGTGCCAGCATCAAAGAGGCAGGGGGTTTAATGGGGAACACCATATATTTT.

This clonotype was picked up one time. The chain couples TRBV6-5 to TRBJ2-3; D is uncertain. In germline, CDR1 is MNHEY, CDR2 SVGAGI. Between the trimmed V and J ends, which lost 2 bases and 0 bases, there was a span of 6 bases. The CDR3 spans 14 residues. As DNA, the CDR3 is TGTGCCAGCAGTTACAGGCCAAGCACAGATACGCAGTATTTT. Its translation: CASSYRPSTDTQYF.

The gene calls are TRBV9 and TRBJ1-1, with 12 bases fitting TRBD1. The CDR3 totals 18 residues. Per the germline V gene, CDR1 is SGDLS and CDR2 is YYNGEE. V gave up 4 bases and J gave up 5 bases; unmatched junction bases: 15. CDR3: CASSPIVGDRGRKTEAFF. CDR3 sequence (DNA): TGTGCCAGCAGCCCTATCGTGGGGGACAGGGGGCGCAAAACTGAAGCTTTCTTT.